This T cell receptor (beta chain) originates from a study of technical replicates of blood from a few donors. The V gene end was trimmed by 2 bases and the J gene end by 7 bases; junction bases not matched to a gene: 14. In germline, CDR1 is MDHEN, CDR2 SYDVKM. The CDR3 spans 16 residues. The protocol was immunoSEQ multiplex PCR, while the TCRdb copy is restricted to in-frame clones and leaves out a portion. This sample has tens of thousands of clones; 85% to 95% occur once, and the top ten carry roughly 0.23%. The sequenced material came from T cells isolated from PBMCs. The chain recombines TRBV28 with TRBJ2-7; TRBD1 aligns across 7 bases. The receptor was isolated from a human donor in good health. The CDR3 nucleotides read TGTGCCAGCAGTTTAGCCCCATCCCAACAGGGGAAGGAGCAGTACTTC. This codes for CASSLAPSQQGKEQYF.